The source of this T cell receptor (beta chain) is a study of cytomegalovirus exposure and HLA in healthy donors (dated by TCRdb to about 2017). For the wider study: According to an earlier analysis of 587 of the donors, about 170 million T cells yielded 95 million to 140 million unique TCR beta sequences and 250 to 350 Gb of sequence data. Genome-wide SNP genotypes for about 60% of the 666 donors were used in a later genetic analysis, which treated that subset as a discovery cohort. To predict cytomegalovirus infection status, the study combined high-throughput TCR immunosequencing, statistical association of individual TCRs with disease status, and machine learning. Besides the first cohort of around 700 subjects, a separate validation cohort made up of 120 different subjects was used. An earlier analysis of around 580 of the donors used high-throughput TCR beta sequencing to judge whether each TCR beta V gene segment behaved as functional or pseudogenic. Every repertoire in the discovery cohort had been generated on one and the same sequencing platform. Typing coverage differed by locus: A, B, C, DRB1 and DQB1 were typed in about 629-630 donors, DQA1 in 500 to 550, DPA1 in 600 to 610, and DPB1 in around 490. Using immunosequencing, the study profiled T cell repertoires from 640 or so subjects and related those repertoires to cytomegalovirus serostatus. To study patterns of TCR occurrence, a later analysis re-analyzed previously published TCR beta repertoires from several hundred donors and added high-resolution HLA genotyping. Donor age, sex, ethnicity and CMV serostatus were collected together with the repertoire data. A handful of DR-DQ haplotypes were handled as single units for association and clustering because linkage in the cohort was strong. The study aimed to test whether cataloging public T cell receptors could reveal signatures of past pathogen exposure. HLA typing covered class I and class II loci at four-digit resolution. Among the approximately 430 genotyped donors, around 81% belonged to the genetic ancestry cluster associated with self-reported Caucasian donors. About 300 gigabases of sequencing data and around 88 million unique TCR sequences made up an early release that covered fewer than 650 HLA-typed donors. In the later analysis, no new phenotypic data were used to find candidate immune exposures; instead, reliance was placed on TCR beta sequences and their occurrence across donors. Among 350 to 400 genotyped donors of the cohort, an average of 235,054 unique TCR beta nucleotide sequences were sequenced per donor, around a sixth of them non-productive.

Library creation used the immunoSEQ multiplex PCR assay. For the multiplex PCR, a mixture combining 60 forward primers for TCR Vbeta segments and 13 reverse primers for TCR Jbeta segments was used. A multiplex PCR assay on genomic DNA amplified the CDR3 region of rearranged TCR beta genes. The Illumina HiSeq System was used to sequence the amplified TCR beta libraries as 87-base-pair reads. The authors processed their data as follows. Across the roughly 600 repertoires, a later analysis counted 80 million or so unique TCR beta chains, 9 million to 14 million of which were shared by at least two donors. A nearest-neighbor algorithm error-corrected the raw reads and collapsed the reads into unique sequences, merging closely related sequences to remove PCR and sequencing errors. V, D and J gene segments were assigned by aligning CDR3 sequences to IMGT reference sequences. For a sequence to be retained, a match of at least six nucleotides to both a V gene segment and a J gene segment was required. Rearrangements were classified as productive when the CDR3 lacked stop codons and remained in frame with V and J, and all other rearrangements were classified as non-productive. Following IMGT convention, CDR3 was defined as the stretch from the second conserved V-encoded cysteine up to the conserved J-encoded phenylalanine. In an earlier analysis of more than 550 of the donors, sequences lacking an unambiguous match to a single V gene segment were excluded. An earlier analysis of 450 to 650 of the donors called V segments functional above 56.7% productive rearrangements and segregating when the between-donor standard deviation exceeded 5%. A statistical classification framework was built for diagnosing cytomegalovirus status from the catalog of TCR beta chain sequences. In a later analysis, V and J genes were assigned by comparing TCR nucleotide sequences against IMGT/GENE-DB human TR gene sequences. In a later analysis, CDR3 sequences and most-parsimonious VDJ recombination scenarios were assigned using the TCRdist pipeline. A later analysis defined each TCR beta chain by its CDR3 amino acid sequence plus V-gene family, and excluded reads lacking a unique V-gene family. As a way to deal with suspected cross-contamination and a sequencing artifact, a later analysis dropped 450 to 700 nucleotide sequences that were highly shared and had low generation probability. In a later analysis, a clonal expansion index was calculated for each public chain from normalized within-repertoire ranks of inferred template counts. A later analysis computed generation probabilities with a VDJ recombination model fitted to out-of-frame rearrangements, and checked the results against IGoR. Hypergeometric tests were used in a later analysis to score TCR-TCR, TCR-HLA and TCR-CMV co-occurrence, with a repertoire-size bias correction applied to the TCR pairs. In a later analysis, false discovery rates were estimated by permuting HLA or CMV assignments 20 times. In a later analysis, co-occurring TCRs were grouped using DBSCAN, and TCRdist sequence similarity was added for clustering within HLA-allele-positive subsets. For co-occurrence clustering, repertoires with fewer than 30,000 or more than 120,000 public chains were excluded, along with 5 or 6 repertoires with anomalous nucleotide sharing. Entries here come from immuneACCESS through TCRdb and include only in-frame sequences with V and J called. Some clones fail to appear in such tables; in the studies checked, an unresolved V gene covers under half of the shortfall, and the cause of the remainder is unknown. D and trimming come from the DNA, and the V and J calls and clone size come from that table. The sample includes just over 150,000 clones, with 80% to 90% observed a single time. Under 2% of the sample is held by the ten biggest clonotypes.

In regard to this clone: The target of this receptor is not known. No much larger clonotype is one base removed from it; base qualities were not supplied.

Results the study describes overall, beyond this receptor: In a later analysis, several top co-occurrence clusters were reported to appear linked to parvovirus B19, influenza, CMV and Epstein-Barr virus. At a false discovery rate of 0.05, a later analysis linked approximately 18,000 TCR beta sequences to specific HLA alleles. Cytomegalovirus status was reported to be diagnosed by the classifier with high specificity and sensitivity in both the original and validation cohorts. Strong co-occurrence of HLA alleles, especially DR and DQ, made assigning TCR associations to individual alleles difficult. Seventeen rarely observed V segments, including chromosome 9 orphons, were excluded from the earlier analysis of approximately 500 of the donors because counts were too low. Immune exposure information for the cohort was limited to CMV serostatus. In a later analysis, HLA-associated TCR beta chains showed more clonal expansion and lower generation probabilities than non-associated chains that were equally common. Only TCR beta chains were sequenced in this cohort, and the absence of alpha or paired-chain data limited detectable features. While some public TCRs were present in many individuals, most TCR sequences turned up only very rarely across donors. Because some donors lacked HLA typing at each locus, the association tests relied only on the typed subset. The sequencing pipeline was judged likely to have produced a cluster of highly shared sequence variants as a technical artifact. In an earlier analysis of some 640 of the donors, most TCR beta V segments were observed in productive rearrangements about 87% or about 30% of the time, broadly matching IMGT annotations. A later genetic analysis associated a missense DCLRE1C variant with V-gene and J-gene trimming of TCR beta chains, and an independent cohort replicated the association. In a later genetic analysis, fewer N-insertions in productive TCRs were reported among donors in an Asian-associated ancestry cluster than the approximately 710-donor mean. A further reported finding was that TCR beta sequences accurately predicted the HLA-A and HLA-B alleles for most subjects in the first cohort. Sequencing depth was assumed to be roughly uniform across donors in the presence/absence analyses, though that assumption may not hold. Some IMGT-functional V segments, including TRBV6-2 and TRBV6-3, could not be distinguished by the 87-base-pair reads and were therefore excluded. Correlated functional status among segregating V segments might be attributable to linkage disequilibrium, but an unknown experimental factor could not be ruled out. A total of about 150 TCR beta chains were listed by the study as associated with cytomegalovirus. In vitro tests confirmed that a few of the cytomegalovirus-associated TCR beta chains recognize cytomegalovirus antigens. In a later analysis, the rate of TCR association differed among HLA loci, with DRB1 alleles having the most associated TCRs and HLA-C alleles having the fewest. The authors suggested that the approach could potentially be extended to other disease states and immunological phenotypes. A later analysis found that most CMV-associated TCR beta chains appeared HLA-restricted, with HLA associations seemingly driven largely by CMV exposure.

The cohort consisted of 670 or so healthy bone marrow donors. Cohort members were all nominally healthy when sampled, although unrecorded immune exposures were likely present. The donor was CMV seronegative and belonged to the group of over 350 seronegative cohort members. Every donor gave a peripheral blood sample, and the peripheral blood mononuclear cells from that sample were used for TCR beta sequencing. Genomic DNA was extracted from the blood cell samples with the Qiagen DNeasy Blood Extraction Kit. The CDR3 holds 15 amino acids from the cysteine to the phenylalanine. Kept here is only the CDR3 DNA, which spans 45 bases and is read in frame from base 1. V loses 0 bases of germline sequence and J loses 3 bases, and the interval between the two ends is 10 bases. Reading the germline V gene gives CDR1 LGHNA and CDR2 YNFKEQ.

This TCR was recovered from a woman under 30 in good health and CMV-seronegative. The rearranged chain carries TRBV4-2 and TRBJ2-3, with a tentative D gene TRBD1 over 5 matching bases. The sequenced sample was PBMCs. The DNA is TGTGCCAGCAGCCAAGATTCGCCAGGGACAGATACGCAGTATTTT. It translates as CASSQDSPGTDTQYF.